Presented here are 5 T cell receptor beta chains from one specimen sequenced in a study of cytomegalovirus exposure and HLA in healthy donors. PCR employed 60 Vbeta and 13 Jbeta primers. Clones were sequenced by immunoSEQ multiplex PCR, and TCRdb holds only the in-frame ones, with some missing. The data hold tens of thousands of clones, with approximately 84% observed a single time. Material for sequencing was PBMCs. Receptors were obtained from a woman between 18 and 29 years old in good health and CMV-seropositive.

V gene TRBV7-2 combines with J gene TRBJ2-5, with D perhaps TRBD2 (5 bases). The CDR3 length is 15 residues. Germline V gene data show CDR1 as SGHTA and CDR2 as FQGNSA. Trimming took off 0 bases at V and 5 bases at J, with 13 bases between the two ends. CDR3 DNA: TGTGCCAGCAGCTTAGCGCCGGGGTCATGGGAGACCCAGTACTTC. This gives the protein CASSLAPGSWETQYF.

The rearrangement joins TRBV5-4 to TRBJ1-2; D remains ambiguous. Trimming stripped 4 bases from V and 4 bases from J, with 14 bases between. This CDR3 comprises 14 residues. Germline CDR1 SGHNT, CDR2 YYREEE (reference sequence). The CDR3 DNA follows: TGTGCCAGCAGCCACCAGGAAGCTTCCTATGGCTACACCTTC. This encodes CASSHQEASYGYTF.

This clone has just one count. The chain has TRBV7-9 and TRBJ1-5; a weak D match, TRBD1 (6 bases). In germline, CDR1 is SEHNR, CDR2 FQNEAQ (reference sequence). Deletions cut 0 bases from V and 4 bases from J, with 10 bases between. CDR3 length: 15 amino acids. The CDR3 nucleotides read TGTGCCAGCAGCTTAGCCGGACAGAGTAATCAGCCCCAGCATTTT. Its protein is CASSLAGQSNQPQHF.

The rearrangement links TRBV6-5 to TRBJ2-7; 10 bases line up with TRBD2. There are 15 residues in the CDR3. Per the germline V gene, CDR1 is MNHEY and CDR2 is SVGAGI. Trimming took 5 bases from V and 7 from J; bases not matched to a gene: 11. CDR3 in amino acids: CASSRLAGGGREQYF. The CDR3 DNA is TGTGCCAGCAGTCGTTTAGCGGGAGGTGGGAGGGAGCAGTACTTC.

The CDR3 spells CASSPWDSTQGELFF. The CDR3 DNA reads as TGTGCCAGCTCTCCCTGGGACAGCACCCAGGGGGAGCTGTTTTTT. V gene TRBV6-5 combines with J gene TRBJ2-2; 7 bases map to TRBD1. The V segment lost 8 bases and the J segment 8 bases; nucleotides outside the gene matches: 14. This CDR3 contains 15 residues. CDR1 is MNHEY, CDR2 SVGAGI, per germline.